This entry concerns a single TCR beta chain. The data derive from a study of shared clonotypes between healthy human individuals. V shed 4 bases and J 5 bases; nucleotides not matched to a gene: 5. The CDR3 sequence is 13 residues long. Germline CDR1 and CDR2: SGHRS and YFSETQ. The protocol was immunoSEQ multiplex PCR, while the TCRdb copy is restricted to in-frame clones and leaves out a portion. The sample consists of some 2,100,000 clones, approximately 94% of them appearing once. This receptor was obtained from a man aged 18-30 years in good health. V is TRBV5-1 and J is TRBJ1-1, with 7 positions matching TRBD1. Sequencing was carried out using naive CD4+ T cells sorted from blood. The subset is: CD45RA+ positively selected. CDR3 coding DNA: TGCGCCAGCAGCCGGGACAGAAAAACTGAAGCTTTCTTT. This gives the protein CASSRDRKTEAFF.